The 7 T cell receptor beta chains below all came from one sample that was sequenced in a study of CD8 T cells in ankylosing spondylitis. TCRdb reanalysed the 5' RACE reads using MiXCR and keeps one entry per CDR3 protein. The repertoire has 150,000 to 200,000 distinct CDR3 sequences, around 20% of them found once; the top ten carry around 7.6%. Sequenced sample: blood, either unsorted or a sorted T cell fraction (not recorded which). The receptors here all came from a male donor with ankylosing spondylitis or in good health (not recorded which).

The CDR3 sequence: CSASVAGGPFTDTQYF. CDR3 nucleotide sequence: TGCAGTGCTAGCGTAGCGGGAGGGCCGTTCACAGATACGCAGTATTTT. This chain links TRBV20-1 with TRBJ2-3; 11 nucleotides align to TRBD2. CDR1 and CDR2 (germline): DFQATT, SNEGSKA (reference sequence). The V gene end was trimmed by 3 bases and the J gene end by 2 bases; junction bases not matched to a gene: 7. This CDR3 spans 16 amino acids.

This clonotype was observed a few times. The chain recombines TRBV20-1 with TRBJ2-3; 9 bases map to TRBD2. With 5 bases clipped from V and 4 bases from J, the junction kept 7 bases outside the gene matches. CDR1 is DFQATT and CDR2 is SNEGSKA in the germline V gene (reference sequence). The CDR3 is 14 residues long. DNA for the CDR3: TGCAGTGCTTCGCCGGGACTAGCCCCAGATACGCAGTATTTT. Its protein product is CSASPGLAPDTQYF.

Many counts were recorded for this clonotype. CDR3 amino acids: CSVPPRGEGRGDTQYF. For the CDR3, the DNA is TGCAGCGTCCCACCTCGGGGGGAGGGCCGTGGAGATACGCAGTATTTT. The rearrangement links TRBV29-1 to TRBJ2-3; 7 bases map to TRBD2. This CDR3 has 16 residues. V lost 6 bases and J lost 5; bases outside the gene matches: 17. Germline values: CDR1 SQVTM, CDR2 ANQGSEA.

This clonotype showed up many times. This chain links TRBV5-1 with TRBJ1-3; TRBD1 matches at 12 bases. The V gene end was trimmed by 0 bases and the J gene end by 2 bases; junction bases not matched to a gene: 3. Per the germline V gene, CDR1 is SGHRS and CDR2 is YFSETQ. The CDR3 is made up of 17 amino acids. The CDR3 DNA is TGCGCCAGCAGCTTGGCCGGGACAGGGGGCACTGGAAACACCATATATTTT. The encoded protein is CASSLAGTGGTGNTIYF.

The chain carries TRBV12-3 or TRBV12-4 and TRBJ2-3; D might be TRBD1 or TRBD2, each matching 5 bases. This CDR3 spans 15 amino acids. V was clipped by 7 bases and J by 4 bases, with 18 bases between them. The CDR3 is CASILAGLAPDTQYF. CDR3 in DNA: TGTGCCAGCATTCTCGCAGGGTTAGCGCCAGATACGCAGTATTTT.

This clonotype has more than one count but fewer than ten. CDR3 loop: CASSRLMEETQYF. CDR3 DNA sequence: TGTGCCAGCAGCCGGCTTATGGAAGAGACCCAGTACTTC. This chain connects TRBV5-4 to TRBJ2-5, with no clear D. The CDR3 has 13 amino acids. Trimming took 4 bases from V and 3 from J, leaving 10 bases between them. Germline CDR1 is SGHNT and CDR2 is YYREEE (reference sequence).

This clonotype was seen at least ten times. The chain couples TRBV2 to TRBJ2-5; TRBD1 agrees at 7 bases. V gave up 10 bases and J gave up 1 base; unmatched junction bases: 6. The CDR3 covers 13 residues. CDR1 SNHLY and CDR2 FYNNEI come from the germline V gene. The CDR3 coding sequence is TGTGCCACGGGACAGAACCTCCAAGAGACCCAGTACTTC. It is translated as CATGQNLQETQYF.